The text below deals with one TCR beta chain. Its target is not known. A second PCR, run for about 7 to 11 cycles, used a sample-barcoded 5' primer plus a J-beta primer mix. Researchers report that each sample yielded at least 3 million CDR3-containing paired-end reads. TCRdb reprocessed the 5' RACE reads via MiXCR and lists one record per CDR3 protein. This table holds about 680,000 distinct CDR3 sequences, more than 40% found once. This sample is part of a study of blood T cells in healthy people across ages. Study-wide points: Without sorted subsets, naive and antigen-experienced compartments could not be conclusively compared. Diversity estimated from one million T cells was considered an underestimate.

This CDR3 has 16 residues. The junction had 9 bases not matched to a gene; V was cut back by 0 bases and J by 8 bases. Germline V gene data show CDR1 as MNHEY and CDR2 as SVGAGI. Peripheral blood, roughly 9.3 milliliters per donor, was collected. This receptor was taken from a woman aged 60-75 years in good health. J is TRBJ2-5 and V is TRBV6-5; 10 nucleotides agree with TRBD2. Sequencing was done on a sample of blood. Here the CDR3 DNA reads TGTGCCAGCAGTTACTCAGGCCTAGCGGGAGTTTATACCCAGTACTTC. Residues: CASSYSGLAGVYTQYF.